The rows below give T cell receptor beta chains drawn from one sample of a study of blood T cells in healthy people across ages. TCRdb re-analysed the 5' RACE reads in MiXCR, keeping a single row per CDR3 protein. The data show 550,000 to 600,000 distinct CDR3 sequences, with approximately 25% seen just once and less than 20% held by the top ten. The sample consisted of blood. All receptors come from a woman aged 70-85 years in good health. Each CDR3 is given with its conserved first and last residue. The D gene is left open where the match is weak. For some rows the clone size is stated as once, few or many, or as a class when expanded; others skip it.

v_gene: TRBV7-9; d_gene: .; abundance: few; j_gene: TRBJ2-4; CDR3nt: TGTGCCAGCAGCTTAACGGAAAACATTCAGTACTTC; CDR3aa: CASSLTENIQYF
v_gene: TRBV20-1; d_gene: TRBD1; abundance: few; j_gene: TRBJ1-2; CDR3nt: TGCAGTGCTTGGACAGGGGCCTATGGCTACACCTTC; CDR3aa: CSAWTGAYGYTF
v_gene: TRBV5-1; d_gene: TRBD2; abundance: .; j_gene: TRBJ2-3; CDR3nt: TGCGCCAGCAGCCCCGGACTAGCGGACCGCACAGATACGCAGTATTTT; CDR3aa: CASSPGLADRTDTQYF
v_gene: TRBV5-1; d_gene: .; abundance: .; j_gene: TRBJ1-1; CDR3nt: TGCGCCAGCACCTCCGGCACTGAAGCTTTCTTT; CDR3aa: CASTSGTEAFF
v_gene: TRBV5-6; d_gene: .; abundance: .; j_gene: TRBJ1-2; CDR3nt: TGTGCCAGCAGCTTGGCCTACGGGGGGCAGGATGGCTACACCTTC; CDR3aa: CASSLAYGGQDGYTF
v_gene: TRBV20-1; d_gene: .; abundance: .; j_gene: TRBJ2-7; CDR3nt: TGCAGTGCTAGAGAGAACAGGGCCTACGAGCAGTACTTC; CDR3aa: CSARENRAYEQYF
v_gene: TRBV12-3/TRBV12-4; d_gene: .; abundance: many; j_gene: TRBJ2-7; CDR3nt: TGTGCCAGCAGTTTAGCGGGGTCCAACTACGAGCAGTACTTC; CDR3aa: CASSLAGSNYEQYF
v_gene: TRBV20-1; d_gene: .; abundance: once; j_gene: TRBJ2-7; CDR3nt: TGCAGTGCTAGAGACTGGGGGGCAAATTCCTACGAGCAGTACTTC; CDR3aa: CSARDWGANSYEQYF
v_gene: TRBV7-2; d_gene: .; abundance: few; j_gene: TRBJ1-2; CDR3nt: TGTGCCAGCAGCCCCAGGTCCTTCTATGGCTACACCTTC; CDR3aa: CASSPRSFYGYTF
v_gene: TRBV7-2; d_gene: .; abundance: few; j_gene: TRBJ2-7; CDR3nt: TGTGCCAGCTCTCCCCGGGACTTTCCCTACGAGCAGTACTTC; CDR3aa: CASSPRDFPYEQYF
v_gene: TRBV5-1; d_gene: TRBD1; abundance: few; j_gene: TRBJ2-1; CDR3nt: TGCGCCAGCAGCTACCTCCCGACAGGGGGGATCCTATACAATGAGCAGTTCTTC; CDR3aa: CASSYLPTGGILYNEQFF
v_gene: TRBV10-3; d_gene: .; abundance: few; j_gene: TRBJ2-7; CDR3nt: TGTGCCATCAGTGGCATGAGCTACGAGCAGTACTTC; CDR3aa: CAISGMSYEQYF
v_gene: TRBV6-6; d_gene: .; abundance: few; j_gene: TRBJ1-5; CDR3nt: TGTGCCAGCAGTTACGGGGGGACGTGGCAGCCCCAGCATTTT; CDR3aa: CASSYGGTWQPQHF
v_gene: TRBV6-6; d_gene: .; abundance: few; j_gene: TRBJ1-1; CDR3nt: TGTGCCAGCAGTTACCCTGATGGGGGGAAAAACACTGAAGCTTTCTTT; CDR3aa: CASSYPDGGKNTEAFF
v_gene: TRBV21-1; d_gene: .; abundance: .; j_gene: TRBJ1-2; CDR3nt: TGTGCCAGCAGCAAAACGGGGACAGCTAACTATGGCTACACCTTC; CDR3aa: CASSKTGTANYGYTF
v_gene: TRBV5-1; d_gene: .; abundance: few; j_gene: TRBJ1-3; CDR3nt: TGCGCCAGCAGCCCGGTGAGCTCTGGAAACACCATATATTTT; CDR3aa: CASSPVSSGNTIYF
v_gene: TRBV18; d_gene: TRBD1; abundance: few; j_gene: TRBJ2-7; CDR3nt: TGTGCCAGCTCACCCGACAGGGTCGAGCAGTACTTC; CDR3aa: CASSPDRVEQYF
v_gene: TRBV12-3/TRBV12-4; d_gene: TRBD1; abundance: .; j_gene: TRBJ1-4; CDR3nt: TGTGCCAGCAGTTTACGAGGGGGCGTTGAAAAACGGTTTTTT; CDR3aa: CASSLRGGVEKRFF
v_gene: TRBV20-1; d_gene: TRBD1; abundance: .; j_gene: TRBJ1-6; CDR3nt: TGCAGTGCTAGACCAAAGGGACAGGGGGTCTCACCCCTCCACTTT; CDR3aa: CSARPKGQGVSPLHF
v_gene: TRBV27; d_gene: .; abundance: .; j_gene: TRBJ1-6; CDR3nt: TGTGCCTGCACCACCGGGACAAGGACTTCACCCCTCCACTTT; CDR3aa: CACTTGTRTSPLHF
v_gene: TRBV7-2; d_gene: TRBD2; abundance: .; j_gene: TRBJ2-1; CDR3nt: TGTGCCAGCAGCGAGTTAGGGGCGGGAGGTCTCAGCTCCTACAATGAGCAGTTCTTC; CDR3aa: CASSELGAGGLSSYNEQFF
v_gene: TRBV6-6; d_gene: TRBD2; abundance: .; j_gene: TRBJ2-7; CDR3nt: TGTGCCAGCAGTTACCCGGGACTAGAAGACGAGCAGTACTTC; CDR3aa: CASSYPGLEDEQYF
v_gene: TRBV18; d_gene: .; abundance: .; j_gene: TRBJ2-5; CDR3nt: TGTGCCAGCTCACCACTCTCGGACTCGCAAGAGACCCAGTACTTC; CDR3aa: CASSPLSDSQETQYF
v_gene: TRBV18; d_gene: .; abundance: .; j_gene: TRBJ2-5; CDR3nt: TGTGCCAGCTCACCATTCCCAGCAGGGCATCAAGAGACCCAGTACTTC; CDR3aa: CASSPFPAGHQETQYF
v_gene: TRBV5-4; d_gene: .; abundance: .; j_gene: TRBJ2-1; CDR3nt: TGTGCCACGAGGGCGGGGGACAAATACAATGAGCAGTTCTTC; CDR3aa: CATRAGDKYNEQFF
v_gene: TRBV29-1; d_gene: .; abundance: few; j_gene: TRBJ2-3; CDR3nt: TGCAGCGTTGAGCCCAGTGGGTCAGATACGCAGTATTTT; CDR3aa: CSVEPSGSDTQYF
v_gene: TRBV5-1; d_gene: .; abundance: .; j_gene: TRBJ1-1; CDR3nt: TGCGCCAGCAGCTCAACGCGCCACACTGAAGCTTTCTTT; CDR3aa: CASSSTRHTEAFF
v_gene: TRBV7-9; d_gene: .; abundance: many; j_gene: TRBJ1-2; CDR3nt: TGTGCCAGCAGCTTACCAGGGAGTGGTGGCTACACCTTC; CDR3aa: CASSLPGSGGYTF
v_gene: TRBV3-1; d_gene: .; abundance: many; j_gene: TRBJ2-3; CDR3nt: TGTGCCAGCAGCCAATTTCTAGCGGATACGCAGTATTTT; CDR3aa: CASSQFLADTQYF
v_gene: TRBV4-3; d_gene: .; abundance: once; j_gene: TRBJ2-5; CDR3nt: TGCGCCAGCAGCCAAGACGGGGCAGGATCGCAAGAGACCCAGTACTTC; CDR3aa: CASSQDGAGSQETQYF
v_gene: TRBV7-9; d_gene: TRBD1; abundance: many; j_gene: TRBJ2-3; CDR3nt: TGTGCCAGCAGCTTTTCAGGGGGCGACCTCACAGATACGCAGTATTTT; CDR3aa: CASSFSGGDLTDTQYF
v_gene: TRBV20-1; d_gene: TRBD1; abundance: .; j_gene: TRBJ1-4; CDR3nt: TGCAGTGCCATACTCACCGGGACAGGGCATGAAAAACTGTTTTTT; CDR3aa: CSAILTGTGHEKLFF
v_gene: TRBV5-1; d_gene: .; abundance: .; j_gene: TRBJ2-7; CDR3nt: TGCGCCAGCAGCCCCCGGTATTCAGGAAGTACCTACGAGCAGTACTTC; CDR3aa: CASSPRYSGSTYEQYF
v_gene: TRBV5-1; d_gene: .; abundance: many; j_gene: TRBJ1-5; CDR3nt: TGCGCCAGCAGCGTAAGTGGGGGGGGTAATCAGCCCCAGCATTTT; CDR3aa: CASSVSGGGNQPQHF
v_gene: TRBV20-1; d_gene: .; abundance: few; j_gene: TRBJ2-5; CDR3nt: TGCAGTGCTATAGCCCAAGAGACCCAGTACTTC; CDR3aa: CSAIAQETQYF
v_gene: TRBV11-3; d_gene: .; abundance: once; j_gene: TRBJ1-3; CDR3nt: TGTGCCAGCAGCTACAGGGAACTATCTGGAAACACCATATATTTT; CDR3aa: CASSYRELSGNTIYF
v_gene: TRBV2; d_gene: .; abundance: .; j_gene: TRBJ1-5; CDR3nt: TGTGCCAGCAGAGAGACAGGCGGTCAGCATTTT; CDR3aa: CASRETGGQHF
v_gene: TRBV12-3/TRBV12-4; d_gene: .; abundance: .; j_gene: TRBJ1-6; CDR3nt: TGTGCCAGCAGTTTAGGCTGGGGATCCTATAATTCACCCCTCCACTTT; CDR3aa: CASSLGWGSYNSPLHF
v_gene: TRBV20-1; d_gene: .; abundance: .; j_gene: TRBJ2-3; CDR3nt: TGCAGTGCTAGAGTAGGGGGTCGCACAGATACGCAGTATTTT; CDR3aa: CSARVGGRTDTQYF
v_gene: TRBV18; d_gene: .; abundance: many; j_gene: TRBJ2-7; CDR3nt: TGTGCCAGCTCACAGGGTACCTACGAGCAGTACTTC; CDR3aa: CASSQGTYEQYF
v_gene: TRBV2; d_gene: TRBD2; abundance: few; j_gene: TRBJ2-3; CDR3nt: TGTGCCAGCAGTGAAGGCGGGGGGTATGCAGATACGCAGTATTTT; CDR3aa: CASSEGGGYADTQYF
v_gene: TRBV20-1; d_gene: TRBD2; abundance: .; j_gene: TRBJ2-3; CDR3nt: TGCAGTGGGTCCATAGGCTCGTCGGGGGGGGACACAGATACGCAGTATTTT; CDR3aa: CSGSIGSSGGDTDTQYF
v_gene: TRBV12-5; d_gene: .; abundance: .; j_gene: TRBJ2-5; CDR3nt: TGTGCTAGTGGTTTGGTACCTTTGTGGACCCAGTACTTC; CDR3aa: CASGLVPLWTQYF
v_gene: TRBV20-1; d_gene: TRBD1; abundance: .; j_gene: TRBJ1-5; CDR3nt: TGCAGTGCTAGAGATGCGGGACAGGGAGATCAGCCCCAGCATTTT; CDR3aa: CSARDAGQGDQPQHF
v_gene: TRBV12-3/TRBV12-4; d_gene: .; abundance: few; j_gene: TRBJ2-1; CDR3nt: TGTGCCAGCAGTTTGATACAGGGCACCGTCAATGAGCAGTTCTTC; CDR3aa: CASSLIQGTVNEQFF
v_gene: TRBV7-9; d_gene: TRBD1; abundance: .; j_gene: TRBJ1-2; CDR3nt: TGTGCCAGCAGCTTACCAGAGGACAGGGAGTACCATGGCTACACCTTC; CDR3aa: CASSLPEDREYHGYTF
v_gene: TRBV6-6; d_gene: TRBD1; abundance: few; j_gene: TRBJ2-5; CDR3nt: TGTGCCAGCAGGAACCGACAGGGGGGACAAGAGACCCAGTACTTC; CDR3aa: CASRNRQGGQETQYF
v_gene: TRBV20-1; d_gene: .; abundance: many; j_gene: TRBJ1-4; CDR3nt: TGCAGTGCTAGAGATCGTAGGGGCGGTGAAAAACTGTTTTTT; CDR3aa: CSARDRRGGEKLFF
v_gene: TRBV11-3; d_gene: .; abundance: .; j_gene: TRBJ2-5; CDR3nt: TGTGCCAGCAGCTTGATGGGGTGGGAGACCCAGTACTTC; CDR3aa: CASSLMGWETQYF
v_gene: TRBV7-6; d_gene: .; abundance: .; j_gene: TRBJ2-1; CDR3nt: TGTGCCAGCAGCTTAGTTCAGGGGGGGGAGCAGTTCTTC; CDR3aa: CASSLVQGGEQFF
v_gene: TRBV12-3/TRBV12-4; d_gene: .; abundance: .; j_gene: TRBJ2-7; CDR3nt: TGTGCCAGCACACGAGGGGTCGGGACTTCTTTCTACGAGCAGTACTTC; CDR3aa: CASTRGVGTSFYEQYF
v_gene: TRBV28; d_gene: TRBD1; abundance: once; j_gene: TRBJ2-2; CDR3nt: TGTGCCAGCACCCGACCCCAGGGGGTGTGGGACACCGGGGAGCTGTTTTTT; CDR3aa: CASTRPQGVWDTGELFF
v_gene: TRBV20-1; d_gene: .; abundance: .; j_gene: TRBJ1-2; CDR3nt: TGCAGTGCTAGAGTCCCGTCAGGATATGGCTACACCTTC; CDR3aa: CSARVPSGYGYTF
v_gene: TRBV14; d_gene: .; abundance: few; j_gene: TRBJ1-6; CDR3nt: TGTGCCAGCAGCCATCGCTCAGGTCAAGGGTCACCCCTCCACTTT; CDR3aa: CASSHRSGQGSPLHF
v_gene: TRBV4-1; d_gene: TRBD2; abundance: many; j_gene: TRBJ2-7; CDR3nt: TGCGCCAGCAGCCAGACTCCGGGACTAGCGGGGTTGGCCGAGCAGTACTTC; CDR3aa: CASSQTPGLAGLAEQYF
v_gene: TRBV20-1; d_gene: .; abundance: few; j_gene: TRBJ2-3; CDR3nt: TGCAGTGCTAGAGGAGAGGGGCCAGGCGATACGCAGTATTTT; CDR3aa: CSARGEGPGDTQYF
v_gene: TRBV5-5; d_gene: .; abundance: few; j_gene: TRBJ1-5; CDR3nt: TGTGCCAGCAGCCCGGGGGGGCGTCAGCCCCAGCATTTT; CDR3aa: CASSPGGRQPQHF
v_gene: TRBV20-1; d_gene: TRBD2; abundance: .; j_gene: TRBJ2-3; CDR3nt: TGCACTGGCCGACTAGCGGGGACACGAGATACGCAGTATTTT; CDR3aa: CTGRLAGTRDTQYF